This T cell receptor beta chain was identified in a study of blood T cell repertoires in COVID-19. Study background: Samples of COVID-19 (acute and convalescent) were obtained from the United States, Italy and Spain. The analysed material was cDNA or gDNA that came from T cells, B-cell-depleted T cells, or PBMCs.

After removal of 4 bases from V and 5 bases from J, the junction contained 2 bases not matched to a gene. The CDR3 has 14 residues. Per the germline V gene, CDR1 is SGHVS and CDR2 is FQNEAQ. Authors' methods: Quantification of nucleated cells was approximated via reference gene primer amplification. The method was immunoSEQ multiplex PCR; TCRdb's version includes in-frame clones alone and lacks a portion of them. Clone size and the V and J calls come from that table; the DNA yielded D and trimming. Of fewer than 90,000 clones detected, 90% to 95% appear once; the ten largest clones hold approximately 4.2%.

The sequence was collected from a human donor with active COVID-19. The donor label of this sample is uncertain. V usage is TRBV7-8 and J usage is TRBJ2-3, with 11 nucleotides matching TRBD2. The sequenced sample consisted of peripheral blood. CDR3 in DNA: TGTGCCAGCAGCTCCGGGACTAGCGGAGATACGCAGTATTTT. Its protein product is CASSSGTSGDTQYF.